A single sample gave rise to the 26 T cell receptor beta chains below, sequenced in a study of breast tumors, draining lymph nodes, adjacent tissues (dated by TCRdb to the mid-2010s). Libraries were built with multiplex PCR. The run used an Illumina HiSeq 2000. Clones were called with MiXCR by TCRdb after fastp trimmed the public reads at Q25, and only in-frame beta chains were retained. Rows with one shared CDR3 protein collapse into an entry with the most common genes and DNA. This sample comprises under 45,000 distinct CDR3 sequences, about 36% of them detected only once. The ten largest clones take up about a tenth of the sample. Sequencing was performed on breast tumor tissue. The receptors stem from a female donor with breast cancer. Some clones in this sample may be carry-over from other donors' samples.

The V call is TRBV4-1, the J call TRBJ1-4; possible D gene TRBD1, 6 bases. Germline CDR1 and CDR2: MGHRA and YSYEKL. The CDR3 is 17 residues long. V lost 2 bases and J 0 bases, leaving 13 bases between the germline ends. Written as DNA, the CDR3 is TGCGCCAGCAGCCAACCCCCGACAGGAGCAACTAATGAAAAACTGTTTTTT. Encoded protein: CASSQPPTGATNEKLFF.

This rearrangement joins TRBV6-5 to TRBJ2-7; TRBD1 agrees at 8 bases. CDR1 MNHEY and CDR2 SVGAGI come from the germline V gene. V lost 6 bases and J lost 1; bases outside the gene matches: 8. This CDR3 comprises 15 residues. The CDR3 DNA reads TGTGCCAGCAGAAAGGGACAGGTGAATTCCTACGAGCAGTACTTC. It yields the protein CASRKGQVNSYEQYF.

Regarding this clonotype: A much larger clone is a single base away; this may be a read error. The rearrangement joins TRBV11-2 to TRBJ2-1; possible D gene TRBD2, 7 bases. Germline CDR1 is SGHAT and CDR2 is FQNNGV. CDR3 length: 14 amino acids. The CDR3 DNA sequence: TGTGCCTCAGGAGGGAGGGGGGCCTACAATGAGCAGCTCTTC. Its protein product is CASGGRGAYNEQLF.

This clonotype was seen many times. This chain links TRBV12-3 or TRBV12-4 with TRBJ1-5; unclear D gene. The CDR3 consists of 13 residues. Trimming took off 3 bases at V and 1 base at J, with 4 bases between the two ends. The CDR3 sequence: CASSLVSNQPQHF. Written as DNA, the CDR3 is TGTGCCAGCAGTTTGGTGAGCAATCAGCCCCAGCATTTT.

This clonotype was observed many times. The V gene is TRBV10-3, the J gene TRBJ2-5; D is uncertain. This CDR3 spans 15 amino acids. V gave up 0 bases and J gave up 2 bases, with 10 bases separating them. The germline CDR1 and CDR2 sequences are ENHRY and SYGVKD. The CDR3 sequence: CAISESSSSQETQYF. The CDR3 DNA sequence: TGTGCCATCAGTGAGTCGAGCAGTTCTCAAGAGACCCAGTACTTC.

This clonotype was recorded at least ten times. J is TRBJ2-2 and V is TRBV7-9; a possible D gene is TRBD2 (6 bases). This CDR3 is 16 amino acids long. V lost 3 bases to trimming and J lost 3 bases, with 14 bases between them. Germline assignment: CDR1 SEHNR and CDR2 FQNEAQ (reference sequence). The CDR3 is CASSLERTIHTGELFF. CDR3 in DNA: TGTGCCAGCAGCTTGGAGAGGACTATCCACACCGGGGAGCTGTTTTTT.

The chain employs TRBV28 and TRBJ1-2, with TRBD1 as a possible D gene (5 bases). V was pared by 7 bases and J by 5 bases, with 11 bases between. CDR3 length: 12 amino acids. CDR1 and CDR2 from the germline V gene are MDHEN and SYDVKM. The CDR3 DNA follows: TGTGCCAGCAATGGGGCAGTTTATGGCTACACCTTC. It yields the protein CASNGAVYGYTF.

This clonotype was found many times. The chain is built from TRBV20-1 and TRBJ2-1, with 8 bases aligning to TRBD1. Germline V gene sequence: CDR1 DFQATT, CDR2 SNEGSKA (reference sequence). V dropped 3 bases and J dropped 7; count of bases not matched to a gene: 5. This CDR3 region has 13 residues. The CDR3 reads CSASLDRVNEQFF. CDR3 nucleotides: TGCAGTGCTAGCTTGGACAGGGTGAATGAGCAGTTCTTC.

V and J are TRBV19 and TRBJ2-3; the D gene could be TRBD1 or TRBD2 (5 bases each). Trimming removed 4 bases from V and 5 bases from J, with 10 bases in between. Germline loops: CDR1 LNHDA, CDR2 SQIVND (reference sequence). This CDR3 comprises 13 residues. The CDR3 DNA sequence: TGTGCCAGTAGTAGGGGACCCATAGATACGCAGTATTTT. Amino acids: CASSRGPIDTQYF.

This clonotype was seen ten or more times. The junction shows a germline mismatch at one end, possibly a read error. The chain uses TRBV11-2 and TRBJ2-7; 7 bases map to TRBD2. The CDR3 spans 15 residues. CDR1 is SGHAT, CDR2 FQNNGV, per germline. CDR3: CAGSLAGISSYEQYF. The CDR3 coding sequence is TGTGCCGGCAGCTTAGCGGGTATTAGCTCCTACGAGCAGTACTTC.

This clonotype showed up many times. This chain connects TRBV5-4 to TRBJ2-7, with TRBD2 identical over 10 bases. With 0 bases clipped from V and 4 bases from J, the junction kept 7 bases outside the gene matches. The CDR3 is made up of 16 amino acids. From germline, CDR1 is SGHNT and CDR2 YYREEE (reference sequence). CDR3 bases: TGTGCCAGCAGCTTGGGGGGTAGCGGGAGGAGATACGAGCAGTACTTC. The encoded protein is CASSLGGSGRRYEQYF.

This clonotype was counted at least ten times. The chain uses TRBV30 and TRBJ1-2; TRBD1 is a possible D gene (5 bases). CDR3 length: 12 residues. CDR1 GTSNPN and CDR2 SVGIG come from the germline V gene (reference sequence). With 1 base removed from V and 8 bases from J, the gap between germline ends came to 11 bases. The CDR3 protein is CAWSGGIGGYTF. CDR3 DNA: TGTGCCTGGAGTGGGGGGATTGGCGGCTACACCTTC.

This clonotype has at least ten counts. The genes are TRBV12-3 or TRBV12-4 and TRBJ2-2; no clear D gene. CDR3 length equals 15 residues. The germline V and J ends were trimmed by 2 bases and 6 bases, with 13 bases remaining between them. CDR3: CASSLKGLISGELFF. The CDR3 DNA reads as TGTGCCAGCAGTTTAAAGGGTTTAATCTCCGGGGAGCTGTTTTTT.

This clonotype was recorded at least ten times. In DNA form, the CDR3 reads TGCAGTGCTATTCGACTAGCGAGAGTTGGCACCGGGGAGCTGTTTTTT. It specifies CSAIRLARVGTGELFF. V and J are TRBV20-1 and TRBJ2-2, with TRBD2 matching over 8 bases. The CDR3 consists of 16 residues. CDR1 and CDR2 from the germline V gene are DFQATT and SNEGSKA (reference sequence). V was clipped by 4 bases and J by 4 bases; unmatched bases: 11.

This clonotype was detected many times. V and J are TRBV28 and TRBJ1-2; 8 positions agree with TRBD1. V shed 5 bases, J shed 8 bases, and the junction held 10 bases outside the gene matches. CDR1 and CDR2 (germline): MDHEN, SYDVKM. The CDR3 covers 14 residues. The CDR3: CASSIDRGRGGYTF. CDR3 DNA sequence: TGTGCCAGCAGTATAGACAGGGGAAGAGGAGGCTACACCTTC.

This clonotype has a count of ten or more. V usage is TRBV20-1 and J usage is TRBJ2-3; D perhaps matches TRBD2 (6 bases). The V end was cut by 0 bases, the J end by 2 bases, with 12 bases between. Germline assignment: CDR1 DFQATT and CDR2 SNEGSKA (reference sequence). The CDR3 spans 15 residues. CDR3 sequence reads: CSARDQAGNTDTQYF. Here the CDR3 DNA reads TGCAGTGCTAGAGATCAAGCGGGTAACACAGATACGCAGTATTTT.

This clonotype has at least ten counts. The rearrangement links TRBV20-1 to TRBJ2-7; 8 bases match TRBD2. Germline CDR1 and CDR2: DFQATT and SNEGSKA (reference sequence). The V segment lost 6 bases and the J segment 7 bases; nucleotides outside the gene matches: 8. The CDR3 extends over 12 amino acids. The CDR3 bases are TGCAGTGCCCGGACTAGCATGGGAGAGCAGTACTTC. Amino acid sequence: CSARTSMGEQYF.

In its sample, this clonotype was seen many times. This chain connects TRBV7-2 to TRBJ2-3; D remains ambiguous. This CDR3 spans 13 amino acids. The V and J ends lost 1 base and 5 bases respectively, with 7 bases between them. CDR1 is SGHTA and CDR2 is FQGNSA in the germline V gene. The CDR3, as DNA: TGTGCCAGCAGCTTAGTAGGTTTAGATACGCAGTATTTT. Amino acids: CASSLVGLDTQYF.

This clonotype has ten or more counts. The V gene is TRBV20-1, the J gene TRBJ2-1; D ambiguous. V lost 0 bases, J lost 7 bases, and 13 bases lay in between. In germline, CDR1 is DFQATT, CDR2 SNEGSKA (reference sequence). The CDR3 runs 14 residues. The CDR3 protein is CSARDRVRSNEQFF. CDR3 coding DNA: TGCAGTGCTAGAGATCGGGTGAGAAGTAATGAGCAGTTCTTC.

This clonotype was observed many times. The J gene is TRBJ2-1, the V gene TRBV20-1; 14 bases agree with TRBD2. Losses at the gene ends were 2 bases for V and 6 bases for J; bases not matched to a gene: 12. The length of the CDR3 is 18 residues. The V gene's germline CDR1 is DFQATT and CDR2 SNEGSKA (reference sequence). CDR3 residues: CSARPVGTSGRSINEQFF. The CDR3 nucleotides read TGCAGTGCTAGACCCGTGGGGACTAGCGGGAGATCGATCAATGAGCAGTTCTTC.

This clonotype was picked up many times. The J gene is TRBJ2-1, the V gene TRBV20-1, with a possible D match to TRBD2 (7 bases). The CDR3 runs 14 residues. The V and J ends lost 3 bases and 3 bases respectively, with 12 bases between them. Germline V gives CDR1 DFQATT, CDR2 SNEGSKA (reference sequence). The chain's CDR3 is CSARGGAVYNEQFF. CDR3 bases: TGCAGTGCTAGGGGGGGGGCTGTCTACAATGAGCAGTTCTTC.

The CDR3 DNA reads as TGTGCCAGCATAGAGGATTCGACAGGGACGGGTGGCTACACCTTC. It translates to CASIEDSTGTGGYTF. The V call is TRBV6-2 or TRBV6-3, the J call TRBJ1-2; TRBD1 matches 7 bases. The V segment lost 7 bases and the J segment 7 bases; nucleotides outside the gene matches: 15. CDR3 length: 15 residues. Germline V gene data show CDR1 as MNHEY and CDR2 as SVGEGT.

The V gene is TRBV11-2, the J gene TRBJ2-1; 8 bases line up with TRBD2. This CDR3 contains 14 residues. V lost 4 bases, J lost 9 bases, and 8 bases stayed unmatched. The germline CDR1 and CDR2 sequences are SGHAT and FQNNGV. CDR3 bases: TGTGCCAGCAGCTCGCCGGGACTAGTGCGTGAGCAGTTCTTC. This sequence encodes CASSSPGLVREQFF.

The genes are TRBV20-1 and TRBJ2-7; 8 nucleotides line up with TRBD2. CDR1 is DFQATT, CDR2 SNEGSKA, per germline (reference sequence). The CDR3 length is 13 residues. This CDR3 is CSAPRGGSYEQYF. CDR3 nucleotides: TGCAGCGCCCCCCGGGGGGGTTCCTACGAGCAGTACTTC.

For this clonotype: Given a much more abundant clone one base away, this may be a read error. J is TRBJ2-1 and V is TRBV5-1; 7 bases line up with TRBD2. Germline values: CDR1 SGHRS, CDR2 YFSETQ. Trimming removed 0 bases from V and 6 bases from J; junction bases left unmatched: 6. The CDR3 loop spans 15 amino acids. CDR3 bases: TGCGCCAGCAGCTTGGGTCGGGCGGGAGTCAATGAGCAGTTCTTC. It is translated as CASSLGRAGVNEQFF.

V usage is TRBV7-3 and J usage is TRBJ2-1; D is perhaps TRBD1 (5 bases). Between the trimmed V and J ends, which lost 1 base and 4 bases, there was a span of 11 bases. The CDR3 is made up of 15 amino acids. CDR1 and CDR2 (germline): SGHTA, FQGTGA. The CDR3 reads CASSLMSSGYNEQFF. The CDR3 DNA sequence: TGTGCCAGCAGCTTAATGTCCTCAGGGTACAATGAGCAGTTCTTC.